One T cell receptor (beta chain) is described in this entry. This sample is drawn from a study of blood T cell repertoires in COVID-19. Study background: There were acute and convalescent COVID-19 samples, and they came from the United States, Italy and Spain. PBMCs, B-cell-depleted T cells, or T cells provided the cDNA or gDNA that made up the material.

Generated by immunoSEQ multiplex PCR, the TCRdb table keeps only in-frame clones and is missing some. The data show about 76,000 clones, 80% seen once. V was clipped by 5 bases and J by 0 bases, with 3 bases between them. CDR3 length: 12 residues. Germline V gene sequence: CDR1 SNHLY, CDR2 FYNNEI. The V call is TRBV2, the J call TRBJ2-3; unclear D gene. Sequencing was carried out using peripheral blood. The receptor comes from a human donor in a cohort sampled during active COVID-19. CDR3 coding DNA: TGTGCCAGCAGTTCAAGCACAGATACGCAGTATTTT. It yields the protein CASSSSTDTQYF.